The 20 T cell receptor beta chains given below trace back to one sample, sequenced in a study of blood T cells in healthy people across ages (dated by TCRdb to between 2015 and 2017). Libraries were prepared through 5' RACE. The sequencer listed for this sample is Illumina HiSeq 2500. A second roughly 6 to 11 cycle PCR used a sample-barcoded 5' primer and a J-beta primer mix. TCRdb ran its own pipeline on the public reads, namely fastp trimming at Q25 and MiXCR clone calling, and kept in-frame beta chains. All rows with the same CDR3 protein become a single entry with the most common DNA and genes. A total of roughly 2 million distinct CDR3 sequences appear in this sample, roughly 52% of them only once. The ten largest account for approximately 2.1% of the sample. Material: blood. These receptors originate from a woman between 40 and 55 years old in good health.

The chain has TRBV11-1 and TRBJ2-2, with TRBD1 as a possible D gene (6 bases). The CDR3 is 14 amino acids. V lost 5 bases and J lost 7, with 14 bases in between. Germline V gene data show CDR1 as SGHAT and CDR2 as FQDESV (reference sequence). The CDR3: CASSPDSKNGELFF. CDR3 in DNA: TGTGCCAGCAGCCCGGACAGCAAAAACGGGGAGCTGTTTTTT.

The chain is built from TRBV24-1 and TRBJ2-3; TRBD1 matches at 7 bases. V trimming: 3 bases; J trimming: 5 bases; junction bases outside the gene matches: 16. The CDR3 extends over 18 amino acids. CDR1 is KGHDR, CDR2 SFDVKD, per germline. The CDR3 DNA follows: TGTGCCACCAGTGATACAAACAGGGGCCTGACCCCGGGAGATACGCAGTATTTT. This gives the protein CATSDTNRGLTPGDTQYF.

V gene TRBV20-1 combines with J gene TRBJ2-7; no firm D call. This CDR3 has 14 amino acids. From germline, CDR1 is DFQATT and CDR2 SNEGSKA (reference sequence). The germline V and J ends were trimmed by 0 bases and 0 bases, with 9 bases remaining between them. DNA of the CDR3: TGCAGTGCTAGAGATATTCAGCGCTCCTACGAGCAGTACTTC. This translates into CSARDIQRSYEQYF.

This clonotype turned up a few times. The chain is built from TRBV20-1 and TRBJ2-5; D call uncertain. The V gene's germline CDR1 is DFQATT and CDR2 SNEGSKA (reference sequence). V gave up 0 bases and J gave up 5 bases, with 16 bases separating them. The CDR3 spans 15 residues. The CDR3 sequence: CSARDLAAPRETQYF. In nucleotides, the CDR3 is TGCAGTGCTAGAGATCTGGCGGCCCCCAGGGAGACCCAGTACTTC.

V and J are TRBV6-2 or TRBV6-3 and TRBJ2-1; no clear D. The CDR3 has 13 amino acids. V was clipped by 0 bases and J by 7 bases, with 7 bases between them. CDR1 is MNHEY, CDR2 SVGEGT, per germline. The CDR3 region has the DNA TGTGCCAGCAGTTACTCAGGCTTTAATGAGCAGTTCTTC. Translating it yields CASSYSGFNEQFF.

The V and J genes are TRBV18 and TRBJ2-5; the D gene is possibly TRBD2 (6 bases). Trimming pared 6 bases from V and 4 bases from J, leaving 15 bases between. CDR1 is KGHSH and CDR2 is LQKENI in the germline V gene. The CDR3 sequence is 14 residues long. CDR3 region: CASSTLAWGETQYF. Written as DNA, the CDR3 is TGTGCCAGCTCGACGCTAGCGTGGGGAGAGACCCAGTACTTC. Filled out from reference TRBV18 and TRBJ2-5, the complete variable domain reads NAGVMQNPRHLVRRRGQEARLRCSPMKGHSHVYWYRQLPEEGLKFMVYLQKENIIDESGMPKERFSAEFPKEGPSILRIQQVVRGDSAAYFCASSTLAWGETQYFGPGTRLLVL.

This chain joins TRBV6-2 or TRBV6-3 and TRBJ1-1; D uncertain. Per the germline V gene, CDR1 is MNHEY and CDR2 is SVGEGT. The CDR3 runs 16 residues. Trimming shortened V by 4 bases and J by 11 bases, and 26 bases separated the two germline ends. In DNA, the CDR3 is TGTGCCAGCAGTTCGGTAAACGGTCCCTCTGATTTCCAGGCTTTCTTT. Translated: CASSSVNGPSDFQAFF.

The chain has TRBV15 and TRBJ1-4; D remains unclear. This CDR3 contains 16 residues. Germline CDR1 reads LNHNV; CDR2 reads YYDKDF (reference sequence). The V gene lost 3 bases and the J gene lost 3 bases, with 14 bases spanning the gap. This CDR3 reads CATSRAFGWANEKLFF. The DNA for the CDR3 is TGTGCCACCAGCAGGGCTTTCGGCTGGGCTAATGAAAAACTGTTTTTT. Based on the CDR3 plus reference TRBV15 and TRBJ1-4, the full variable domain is DAMVIQNPRYQVTQFGKPVTLSCSQTLNHNVMYWYQQKSSQAPKLLFHYYDKDFNNEADTPDNFQSRRPNTSFCFLDIRSPGLGDTAMYLCATSRAFGWANEKLFFGSGTQLSVL.

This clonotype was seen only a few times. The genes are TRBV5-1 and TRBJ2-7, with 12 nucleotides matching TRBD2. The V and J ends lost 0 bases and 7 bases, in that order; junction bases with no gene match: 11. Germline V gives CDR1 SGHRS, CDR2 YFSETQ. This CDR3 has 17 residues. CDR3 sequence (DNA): TGCGCCAGCAGCTTGGCTGGACTAGCGGGGAAATCATGGGAGCAGTACTTC. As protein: CASSLAGLAGKSWEQYF. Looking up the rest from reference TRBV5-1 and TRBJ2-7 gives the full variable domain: KAGVTQTPRYLIKTRGQQVTLSCSPISGHRSVSWYQQTPGQGLQFLFEYFSETQRNKGNFPGRFSGRQFSNSRSEMNVSTLELGDSALYLCASSLAGLAGKSWEQYFGPGTRLTVT.

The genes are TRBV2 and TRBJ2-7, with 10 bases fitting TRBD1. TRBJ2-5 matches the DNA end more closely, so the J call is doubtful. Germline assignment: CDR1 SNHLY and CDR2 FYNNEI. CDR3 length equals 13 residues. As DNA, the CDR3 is TGTGCCATAAAGACAGGGGGCGGCGAGACCCAGTACTTC. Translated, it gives CAIKTGGGETQYF.

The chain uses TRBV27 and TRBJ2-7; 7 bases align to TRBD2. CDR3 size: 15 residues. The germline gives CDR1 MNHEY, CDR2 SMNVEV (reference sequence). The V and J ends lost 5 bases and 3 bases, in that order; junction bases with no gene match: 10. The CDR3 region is CASSTRGASGYEQYF. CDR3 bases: TGTGCCAGCAGTACTCGCGGGGCTAGCGGCTACGAGCAGTACTTC.

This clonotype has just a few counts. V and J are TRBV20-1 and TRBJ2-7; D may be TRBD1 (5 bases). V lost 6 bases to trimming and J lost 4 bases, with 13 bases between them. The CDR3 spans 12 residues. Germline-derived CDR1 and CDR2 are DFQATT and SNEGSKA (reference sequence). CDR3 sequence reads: CSALDQGYEQYF. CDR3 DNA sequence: TGCAGTGCGTTGGATCAGGGATACGAGCAGTACTTC.

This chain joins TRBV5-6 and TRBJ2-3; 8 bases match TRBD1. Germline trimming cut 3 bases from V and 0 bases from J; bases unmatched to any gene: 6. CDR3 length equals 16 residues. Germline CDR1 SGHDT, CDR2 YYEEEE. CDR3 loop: CASSSDRDRSTDTQYF. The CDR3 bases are TGTGCCAGCAGCTCAGACCGGGACAGGAGCACAGATACGCAGTATTTT.

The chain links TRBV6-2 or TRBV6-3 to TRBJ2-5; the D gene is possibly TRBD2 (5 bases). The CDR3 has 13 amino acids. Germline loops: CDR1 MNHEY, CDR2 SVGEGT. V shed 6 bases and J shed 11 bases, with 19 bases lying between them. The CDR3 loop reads CASSPGSAREQYF. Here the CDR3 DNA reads TGTGCCAGCAGCCCGGGGAGTGCTAGGGAGCAGTACTTC.

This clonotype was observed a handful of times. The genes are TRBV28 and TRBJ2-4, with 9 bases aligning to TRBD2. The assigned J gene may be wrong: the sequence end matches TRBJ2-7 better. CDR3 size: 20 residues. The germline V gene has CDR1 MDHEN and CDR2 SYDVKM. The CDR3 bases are TGTGCCAGCAGTTTAAACCCCGTGGGGAGCGGGGGGATTAAAATCTACGAGCAGTACTTC. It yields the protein CASSLNPVGSGGIKIYEQYF.

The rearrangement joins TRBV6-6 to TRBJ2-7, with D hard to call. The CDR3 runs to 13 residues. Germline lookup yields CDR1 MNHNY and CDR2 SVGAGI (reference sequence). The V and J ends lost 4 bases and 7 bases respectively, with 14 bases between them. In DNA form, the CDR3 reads TGTGCCAGCAGTTTCACAGCAAACAATGAGCAGTACTTC. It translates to CASSFTANNEQYF.

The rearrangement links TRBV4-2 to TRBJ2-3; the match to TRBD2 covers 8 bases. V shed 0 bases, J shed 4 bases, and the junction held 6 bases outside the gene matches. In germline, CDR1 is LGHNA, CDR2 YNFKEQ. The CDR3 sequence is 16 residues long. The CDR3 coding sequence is TGTGCCAGCAGCCAAGATAGAGGACTAGCCCCAGATACGCAGTATTTT. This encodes CASSQDRGLAPDTQYF.

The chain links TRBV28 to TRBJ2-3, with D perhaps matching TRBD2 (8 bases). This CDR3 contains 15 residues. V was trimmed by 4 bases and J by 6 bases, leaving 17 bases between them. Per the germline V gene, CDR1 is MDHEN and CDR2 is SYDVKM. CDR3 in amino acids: CASSSMAGGQDTQYF. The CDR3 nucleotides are TGTGCCAGCAGTTCCATGGCGGGGGGACAGGATACGCAGTATTTT. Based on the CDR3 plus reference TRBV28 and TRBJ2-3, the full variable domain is DVKVTQSSRYLVKRTGEKVFLECVQDMDHENMFWYRQDPGLGLRLIYFSYDVKMKEKGDIPEGYSVSREKKERFSLILESASTNQTSMYLCASSSMAGGQDTQYFGPGTRLTVL.

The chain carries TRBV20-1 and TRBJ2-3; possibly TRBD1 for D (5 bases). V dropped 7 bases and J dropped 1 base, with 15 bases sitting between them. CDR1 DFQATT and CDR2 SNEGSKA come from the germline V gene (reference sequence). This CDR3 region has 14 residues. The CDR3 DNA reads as TGCAGTGACTCGCAGGGCCTTGGCACAGATACGCAGTATTTT. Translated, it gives CSDSQGLGTDTQYF.

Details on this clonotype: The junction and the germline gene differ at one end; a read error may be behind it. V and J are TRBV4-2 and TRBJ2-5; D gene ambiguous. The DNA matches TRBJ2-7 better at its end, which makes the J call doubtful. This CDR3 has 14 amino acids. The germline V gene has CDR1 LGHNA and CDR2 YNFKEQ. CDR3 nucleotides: TGTGCCAGCGGCCAAGATGAACTCTCCTACGAGCAGTACTTC. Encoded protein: CASGQDELSYEQYF.